These T cell receptor beta chains were read from a single sample in a study of T cells in Graves' hyperthyroidism and ophthalmopathy. TCRdb re-analysed the multiplex PCR reads in MiXCR, keeping a single row per CDR3 protein. The sample has about 290,000 distinct CDR3 sequences; approximately 12% are singletons. The material sequenced was blood. These TCRs come from a woman aged 25 to 39 with Graves' hyperthyroidism that later progressed to Graves' ophthalmopathy. Both conserved end residues are trimmed from each CDR3. Fields, in order: V gene, clone size, J gene, CDR3 protein. Clone size is shown for a subset of rows, as once, few, many or a class of expanded clone.

>TRBV6-1|many|TRBJ2-3
ASSYDLTRTDTQY
>TRBV24-1|many|TRBJ2-5
ATSDFQAGAQY
>TRBV7-9|many|TRBJ2-7
ASSLVGQGAEEQY
>TRBV6-1|many|TRBJ1-5
ASSESGGNQPQH
>TRBV10-3|many|TRBJ2-3
AISDLEGTDTQY
>TRBV5-5|many|TRBJ2-7
ASSRGTSGSYEQY
>TRBV3-1|many|TRBJ2-4
ASSPPPGGAKNIQY
>TRBV6-2/TRBV6-3|many|TRBJ2-7
ASSDYEQY
>TRBV7-9|many|TRBJ2-3
ASSSFTGAGDTQY
>TRBV5-8|NA|TRBJ2-5
ASSSFRIGETQY
>TRBV11-2|many|TRBJ2-7
ASSLGQGFYEQY
>TRBV19|NA|TRBJ1-1
ASSIESGLGEAF
>TRBV29-1|many|TRBJ2-1
SGGGSSYNEQF
>TRBV28|many|TRBJ1-1
ASSSPNTEAF
>TRBV4-2|many|TRBJ1-1
ASSQEPGDTEAF
>TRBV5-4|NA|TRBJ2-5
ASSPPGQVGETQY
>TRBV28|many|TRBJ1-5
ASSSQQGLQPQH
>TRBV29-1|many|TRBJ2-7
SVYGAREYEQY
>TRBV20-1|many|TRBJ2-3
SASTDTQY
>TRBV5-4|many|TRBJ2-1
ASRFYSGEQF
>TRBV29-1|many|TRBJ2-3
SVLWGGSFTDTQY
>TRBV11-2|many|TRBJ1-2
ASNPGGASYGYT
>TRBV18|many|TRBJ1-5
ASSRGGTGQPQH
>TRBV7-2|many|TRBJ2-1
ASSLSGAYEQF
>TRBV9|NA|TRBJ1-5
ASSADGTIDQPPH
>TRBV27|many|TRBJ1-1
ASSLSGLGNTEAF